The 15 T cell receptor beta chains given below trace back to one sample, sequenced in a study of shared T cell receptors in the human thymus. Sequenced by immunoSEQ multiplex PCR; TCRdb stores in-frame clones only, minus some. The sample has approximately 660,000 clones, around 89% seen once. In addition, the sample was reused for a study of human thymus T cells.

What was sequenced was thymocytes. Receptor source: a boy younger than two with a congenital heart defect.

The CDR3 here is CASRQGTLAHYGYTF. For the CDR3, the DNA is TGTGCCAGCAGACAGGGAACTCTAGCCCACTATGGCTACACCTTC. This chain links TRBV2 with TRBJ1-2; D is perhaps TRBD1 (6 bases). The length of the CDR3 is 15 residues. Between the trimmed V and J ends, which lost 6 bases and 3 bases, there was a span of 17 bases. Per the germline V gene, CDR1 is SNHLY and CDR2 is FYNNEI.

V usage is TRBV7-9 and J usage is TRBJ2-3; 7 bases are a match to TRBD2. V lost 7 bases and J lost 5; bases outside the gene matches: 12. Germline V gene sequence: CDR1 SEHNR, CDR2 FQNEAQ (reference sequence). The CDR3 length is 15 residues. The DNA for the CDR3 is TGTGCCAGCACCCCGGGGGGTGGAAGGGGAGATACGCAGTATTTT. It yields the protein CASTPGGGRGDTQYF. Combining the CDR3 with reference TRBV7-9 and TRBJ2-3 gives the whole variable domain DTGVSQNPRHKITKRGQNVTFRCDPISEHNRLYWYRQTLGQGPEFLTYFQNEAQLEKSRLLSDRFSAERPKGSFSTLEIQRTEQGDSAMYLCASTPGGGRGDTQYFGPGTRLTVL.

The V call is TRBV2, the J call TRBJ2-1; 11 bases agree with TRBD2. This CDR3 is 19 amino acids long. With 3 bases clipped from V and 0 bases from J, the junction kept 10 bases outside the gene matches. Germline CDR1 reads SNHLY; CDR2 reads FYNNEI. DNA for the CDR3: TGTGCCAGCAGTGAGGCGATAGCGGGAGGGCCGAGCTCCTACAATGAGCAGTTCTTC. As protein: CASSEAIAGGPSSYNEQFF.

The genes are TRBV2 and TRBJ1-3; perhaps TRBD1 as D (6 bases). Germline CDR1 reads SNHLY; CDR2 reads FYNNEI. The CDR3 consists of 15 residues. Trimming cost V 6 bases and J 0 bases, with 12 bases left between them. The CDR3 loop is CASSLGQFSGNTIYF. CDR3 nucleotide sequence: TGTGCCAGCAGCCTCGGACAGTTCTCTGGAAACACCATATATTTT. The full variable domain, with the rest looked up from reference TRBV2 and TRBJ1-3, is EPEVTQTPSHQVTQMGQEVILRCVPISNHLYFYWYRQILGQKVEFLVSFYNNEISEKSEIFDDQFSVERPDGSNFTLKIRSTKLEDSAMYFCASSLGQFSGNTIYFGEGSWLTVV.

About this clone itself: Other DNA sequences from this sample encode an identical CDR3 as well. J is TRBJ2-1 and V is TRBV4-3, with D unresolved. The V gene's germline CDR1 is LGHNA and CDR2 YSLEER. The CDR3 runs 11 residues. Trimming removed 3 bases from V and 16 bases from J, with 13 bases in between. In DNA form, the CDR3 reads TGCGCCAGCAGCCATAATCGGGTGCAATTCTTC. It translates to CASSHNRVQFF.

V is TRBV11-2 and J is TRBJ2-7; the match to TRBD2 covers 8 bases. The junction had 7 bases not matched to a gene; V was cut back by 3 bases and J by 3 bases. The germline gives CDR1 SGHAT, CDR2 FQNNGV. The CDR3 totals 15 residues. CDR3 in amino acids: CASSFSGGPNYEQYF. In DNA form, the CDR3 reads TGTGCCAGCAGCTTCTCGGGAGGGCCTAACTACGAGCAGTACTTC.

The chain recombines TRBV6-5 with TRBJ2-5; 10 bases are a match to TRBD1. V lost 2 bases, J lost 5 bases, and 5 bases stayed unmatched. In germline, CDR1 is MNHEY, CDR2 SVGAGI. This CDR3 contains 15 residues. The CDR3 DNA reads TGTGCCAGCAGTTACCCTGGACAGGGGGTGGAGACCCAGTACTTC. Its translation: CASSYPGQGVETQYF.

The rearrangement uses TRBV2 and TRBJ1-1, with a tentative D call TRBD1 (6 bases). Germline assignment: CDR1 SNHLY and CDR2 FYNNEI. The V end lost 4 bases, the J end lost 0 bases, and 9 bases lay between the germline ends. The CDR3 runs 14 residues. The CDR3 coding sequence is TGTGCCAGCAGTGTAGAGGGGGTGAACACTGAAGCTTTCTTT. The encoded protein is CASSVEGVNTEAFF.

J is TRBJ1-2 and V is TRBV13, with D maybe TRBD1 (5 bases). The germline CDR1 and CDR2 sequences are PRHDT and FYEKMQ (reference sequence). Trimming shortened V by 4 bases and J by 7 bases, and 16 bases separated the two germline ends. The CDR3 covers 14 residues. The CDR3 coding sequence is TGTGCCAGCAGCTCACCTCCGGGGGAATCTGGCTACACCTTC. Encoded protein: CASSSPPGESGYTF.

J is TRBJ1-4 and V is TRBV6-1, with TRBD1 matching over 8 bases. Germline CDR1 MNHNS, CDR2 SASEGT. The CDR3 runs to 17 residues. J lost 3 bases, V lost 4 bases, and 10 bases had no gene match. The CDR3 here is CASSVRTGRTANEKLFF. The CDR3 DNA is TGTGCCAGCAGTGTGAGGACAGGGAGAACAGCTAATGAAAAACTGTTTTTT.

This chain connects TRBV18 to TRBJ2-1; D remains ambiguous. V was trimmed by 3 bases and J by 2 bases, leaving 11 bases between them. Germline values: CDR1 KGHSH, CDR2 LQKENI. This CDR3 comprises 15 residues. Here the CDR3 reads CASSPTGPTYNEQFF. CDR3 sequence (DNA): TGTGCCAGCTCACCGACTGGCCCCACCTACAATGAGCAGTTCTTC.

The chain carries TRBV21-1 and TRBJ1-4. TRBV21-1 is an annotated pseudogene. The CDR3 has 13 residues. The CDR3 region is CATHADRCAKLFF. CDR3 DNA sequence: TGTGCCACCCATGCCGATCGGTGCGCAAAACTGTTTTTT.

V usage is TRBV4-3 and J usage is TRBJ2-1, with a weak D call TRBD2 (5 bases). Germline V gives CDR1 LGHNA, CDR2 YSLEER. Trimming pared 1 base from V and 8 bases from J, leaving 15 bases between. The CDR3 sequence is 15 residues long. CDR3 loop: CASSQGYTSFHEQFF. The CDR3 region has the DNA TGCGCCAGCAGCCAAGGCTATACTAGTTTTCATGAGCAGTTCTTC.

The V call is TRBV2, the J call TRBJ2-5, with no clear D. Trimming pared 6 bases from V and 2 bases from J, leaving 10 bases between. Germline V lookup: CDR1 SNHLY, CDR2 FYNNEI. The CDR3 totals 13 residues. The CDR3 bases are TGTGCCAGCAGAGCTGACAAACAAGAGACCCAGTACTTC. It encodes CASRADKQETQYF.

The chain is built from TRBV5-8 and TRBJ2-5; 8 nucleotides line up with TRBD2. The V gene's germline CDR1 is SGHTS and CDR2 YDEGEE. After removal of 1 base from V and 0 bases from J, the junction contained 2 bases not matched to a gene. This CDR3 region has 15 residues. The CDR3 sequence is CASSLLAGNQETQYF. The CDR3 DNA follows: TGTGCCAGCAGCTTGTTAGCGGGGAACCAAGAGACCCAGTACTTC.